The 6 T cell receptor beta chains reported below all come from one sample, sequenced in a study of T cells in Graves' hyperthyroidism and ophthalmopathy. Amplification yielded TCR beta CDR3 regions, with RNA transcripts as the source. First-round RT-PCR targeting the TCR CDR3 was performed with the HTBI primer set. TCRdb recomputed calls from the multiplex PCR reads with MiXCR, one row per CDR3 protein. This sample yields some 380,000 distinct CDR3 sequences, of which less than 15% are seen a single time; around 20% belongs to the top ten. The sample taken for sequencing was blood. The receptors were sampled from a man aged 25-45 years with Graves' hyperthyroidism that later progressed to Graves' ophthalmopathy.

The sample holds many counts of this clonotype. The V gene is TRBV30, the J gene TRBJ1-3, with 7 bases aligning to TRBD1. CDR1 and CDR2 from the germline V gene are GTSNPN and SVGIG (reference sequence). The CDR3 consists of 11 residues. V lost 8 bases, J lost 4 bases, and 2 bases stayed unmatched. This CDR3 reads CARGQGNTIYF. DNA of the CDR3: TGTGCCCGGGGACAGGGAAACACCATATATTTT.

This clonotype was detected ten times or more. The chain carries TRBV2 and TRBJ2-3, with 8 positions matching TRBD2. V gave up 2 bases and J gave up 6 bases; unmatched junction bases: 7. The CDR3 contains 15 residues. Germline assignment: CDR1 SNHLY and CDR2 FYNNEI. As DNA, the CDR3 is TGTGCCAGCAGTGAACTGGGAGCGGGGGCGGATACGCAGTATTTT. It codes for CASSELGAGADTQYF.

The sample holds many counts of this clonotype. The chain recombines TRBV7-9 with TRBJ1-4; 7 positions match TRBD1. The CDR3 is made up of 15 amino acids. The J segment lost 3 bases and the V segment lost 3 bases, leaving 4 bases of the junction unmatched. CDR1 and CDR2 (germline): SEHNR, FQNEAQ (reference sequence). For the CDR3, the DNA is TGTGCCAGCAGCTTGTCCGGGACAGCTAATGAAAAACTGTTTTTT. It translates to CASSLSGTANEKLFF.

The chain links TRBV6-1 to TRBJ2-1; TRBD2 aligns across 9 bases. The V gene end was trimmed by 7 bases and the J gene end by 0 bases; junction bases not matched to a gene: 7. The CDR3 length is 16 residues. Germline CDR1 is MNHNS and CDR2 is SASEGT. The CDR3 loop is CASTKAGGFSYNEQFF. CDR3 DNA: TGTGCCAGCACTAAAGCGGGGGGATTCTCCTACAATGAGCAGTTCTTC.

In nucleotides, the CDR3 is TGCAGCGTTCGACTAGCGGGGGGACAAGAGACCCAGTACTTC. Protein product: CSVRLAGGQETQYF. The genes are TRBV29-1 and TRBJ2-5, with 13 bases lining up with TRBD2. The CDR3 loop spans 14 amino acids. Losses at the gene ends were 5 bases for V and 2 bases for J; bases not matched to a gene: 2. Germline V lookup: CDR1 SQVTM, CDR2 ANQGSEA.

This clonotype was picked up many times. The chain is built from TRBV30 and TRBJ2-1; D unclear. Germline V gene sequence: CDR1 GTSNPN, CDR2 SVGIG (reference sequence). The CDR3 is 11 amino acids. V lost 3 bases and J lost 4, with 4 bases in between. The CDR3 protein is CAWRKYNEQFF. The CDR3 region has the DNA TGTGCCTGGAGGAAGTACAATGAGCAGTTCTTC.